This is a list of T cell receptor beta chains from one sample in a study of CD8+ T cells in alopecia areata. Clones were read by immunoSEQ multiplex PCR, and TCRdb kept only the in-frame ones, dropping some. The sample carries about 220,000 clones, more than 45% recorded once. The specimen was CD4+ T cells sorted from blood, collected at week 4, from a patient treated with tofacitinib. These receptors were obtained from a human donor with alopecia areata. Each CDR3 is given with its conserved first and last residue. D genes are given only for firm matches. The size field is filled for only some rows; it gives once, few, many or a size class.

abundance	d_gene	v_gene	j_gene	CDR3nt	CDR3aa
few	-	TRBV30	TRBJ2-3	TGTGCCTGGAAAGGGGACTTTAGCACAGATACGCAGTATTTT	CAWKGDFSTDTQYF
few	-	TRBV7-2	TRBJ1-1	TGTGCCAGCAGCTTAGCGGCGACAGGGAACACTGAAGCTTTCTTT	CASSLAATGNTEAFF
-	-	TRBV29-1	TRBJ1-4	TGCAGCGTGGGTCATTATGGGCAGATCCCTGAAAAACTGTTTTTT	CSVGHYGQIPEKLFF
-	-	TRBV11-2	TRBJ1-5	TGTGCCAGCAGCTCTCGACAGAATCAGCCCCAGCATTTT	CASSSRQNQPQHF
few	-	TRBV5-1	TRBJ2-3	TGCGCCAGCAGCTTGTGGGGCACAGATACGCAGTATTTT	CASSLWGTDTQYF
-	-	TRBV29-1	TRBJ1-1	TGCAGCGTTGAAGATCCGGTTGGGACTGAAGCTTTCTTT	CSVEDPVGTEAFF
-	-	TRBV29-1	TRBJ1-1	TGCAGCGTAGGACACGGAGGGACTGAAGCTTTCTTT	CSVGHGGTEAFF
-	-	TRBV29-1	TRBJ2-3	TGCAGCGTCCGCAACCCCTTAGATACGCAGTATTTT	CSVRNPLDTQYF
-	-	TRBV2	TRBJ1-1	TGTGCCAGCAGTGGGGGCCGAGTGTGGACTGAAGCTTTCTTT	CASSGGRVWTEAFF
-	-	TRBV11-2	TRBJ1-5	TGTGCCAGCAGCATCGGAGGACAGAACAATCAGCCCCAGCATTTT	CASSIGGQNNQPQHF
few	TRBD1	TRBV28	TRBJ2-5	TGTGCCAGCAGTTGGACAGGGGGCAGAGAGACCCAGTACTTC	CASSWTGGRETQYF
many	-	TRBV19	TRBJ2-2	TGTGCCAGTAGTGGCTGGGGACGGGGGAACACCGGGGAGCTGTTTTTT	CASSGWGRGNTGELFF
once	-	TRBV7-8	TRBJ1-2	TGTGCCAGCAGCGCCCCGACACTCAGCTATGGCTACACCTTC	CASSAPTLSYGYTF
-	-	TRBV29-1	TRBJ2-2	TGCAGCGTTCGACAGGTGAACACCGGGGAGCTGTTTTTT	CSVRQVNTGELFF
-	-	TRBV29-1	TRBJ1-1	TGCAGCGTTGGACGGAAGAACACTGAAGCTTTCTTT	CSVGRKNTEAFF
-	-	TRBV5-6	TRBJ1-2	TGTGCCAGCAGCTGGGGTGAGAACTATGGCTACACCTTC	CASSWGENYGYTF
-	-	TRBV7-8	TRBJ2-1	TGTGCCAGCAGCTTAGGGTCGAACAATGAGCAGTTCTTC	CASSLGSNNEQFF
-	TRBD2	TRBV30	TRBJ2-7	TGTGCCTGGACGGGACTAGCGGGGGCCTCATCTTACGAGCAGTACTTC	CAWTGLAGASSYEQYF
-	TRBD1	TRBV7-9	TRBJ1-2	TGTGCCAGCAGCTACTCTGGACAGGGCGGCTATGGCTACACCTTC	CASSYSGQGGYGYTF
-	-	TRBV19	TRBJ2-3	TGTGCCAGTAGTATTGTAACTAGCACAGATACGCAGTATTTT	CASSIVTSTDTQYF
-	TRBD2	TRBV2	TRBJ2-3	TGTGCCAGCAGGAGGACTAGCGGGGGGCTTGGCACAGATACGCAGTATTTT	CASRRTSGGLGTDTQYF
few	-	TRBV7-3	TRBJ2-1	TGTGCCAGCAGCTTAGGGGGCCCCGCTGCTGAGCAGTTCTTC	CASSLGGPAAEQFF
few	-	TRBV10-1	TRBJ1-1	TGCGCCAGCAGAGCCACAGGGATTGGGAACACTGAAGCTTTCTTT	CASRATGIGNTEAFF
-	TRBD1	TRBV30	TRBJ1-3	TGTGCCTGGAGGGGACAGATGAGCTCTGGAAACACCATATATTTT	CAWRGQMSSGNTIYF
few	-	TRBV28	TRBJ2-1	TGTGCCAGCAGTCCTTTTTCCAATGAGCAGTTCTTC	CASSPFSNEQFF
-	-	TRBV7-2	TRBJ2-2	TGTGCCAGCAGCTCCGGCTTGGAGCTGTTTTTT	CASSSGLELFF
-	-	TRBV4-3	TRBJ2-1	TGCGCCAGCAGCAAGAGAGCAAACTCCGGTGAGCAGTTCTTC	CASSKRANSGEQFF
-	-	TRBV29-1	TRBJ2-5	TGCAGCGTTGAACGGTGGGAGACCCAGTACTTC	CSVERWETQYF
-	-	TRBV6-5	TRBJ2-1	TGTGCCAGCAGAGCGGAGAGCTCCTACAATGAGCAGTTCTTC	CASRAESSYNEQFF
few	-	TRBV10-3	TRBJ1-5	TGTGCCATCAGTGAGTCTGGGGGGTCGCAGCCCCAGCATTTT	CAISESGGSQPQHF
-	TRBD1	TRBV29-1	TRBJ1-1	TGCAGCGTCTCCCGGGACAGGAGGAACACTGAAGCTTTCTTT	CSVSRDRRNTEAFF
-	TRBD1	TRBV9	TRBJ1-2	TGTGCCAGCAGCGTAGATAAGGACAGGGGAGTTGGCTACACCTTC	CASSVDKDRGVGYTF
few	-	TRBV7-2	TRBJ2-7	TGTGCCAGCAGCACTCGACAGACCTCCTACGAGCAGTACTTC	CASSTRQTSYEQYF
-	TRBD1	TRBV15	TRBJ1-4	TGTGCCACCAGCAGACGACAGGGGGCAGAAAAACTGTTTTTT	CATSRRQGAEKLFF
-	-	TRBV30	TRBJ1-1	TGTGCCTGGAGTGACAAGCAAAAAGCTTTCTTT	CAWSDKQKAFF